This T cell receptor (beta chain) is from a study of T cells in Graves' hyperthyroidism and ophthalmopathy. Study-wide findings and caveats: Most expanded thyroid clonotypes above 0.001 recurred in blood.

Subjects aged 18 to 65 presented with newly diagnosed hyperthyroidism of less than 2 months' duration. Fresh 10 ml peripheral blood yielded PBMCs. There are 16 residues in the CDR3. The V and J ends lost 4 bases and 2 bases respectively, with 14 bases between them. Germline V lookup: CDR1 MNHEY, CDR2 SMNVEV (reference sequence). TCR beta CDR3 sequences were amplified from RNA transcripts. When the TCR CDR3 underwent first-round RT-PCR, the HTBI primer set was used. TCRdb reprocessed the multiplex PCR reads via MiXCR and lists one record per CDR3 protein. This sample yields around 340,000 distinct CDR3 sequences, of which 20% to 25% are seen a single time; 50% belongs to the top ten. Of note for this clonotype: As yet, its antigen is unknown.

Sequenced input: blood. The clonotype originates from a woman aged 45-65 years with Graves' hyperthyroidism. The rearrangement links TRBV27 to TRBJ1-4; D is unclear. This CDR3 reads CASSSWKGGTNEKLFF. The CDR3 DNA reads as TGTGCCAGCAGTTCCTGGAAGGGAGGGACTAATGAAAAACTGTTTTTT.